This T cell receptor (beta chain) was identified during a study of cytomegalovirus exposure and HLA in healthy donors. Germline CDR1 LNHDA, CDR2 SQIVND (reference sequence). CDR3 size: 14 residues. J gave up 1 base and V 5 bases, and 4 bases lay outside the gene matches. Study observations and caveats: Diagnosis of cytomegalovirus status made by the classifier reportedly showed high specificity and sensitivity.

Clones were read by immunoSEQ multiplex PCR, and TCRdb kept only the in-frame ones, dropping some. The profile covers roughly 75,000 clones, with roughly 94% appearing a single time and approximately 3.3% taken by the ten largest. Concerning this clone itself: Its target is not known.

The donors were members of the roughly 120-subject validation cohort (separate from the approximately 670-subject first cohort). The V and J genes are TRBV19 and TRBJ1-1; 7 nucleotides agree with TRBD1. This receptor was obtained from a woman aged 18-29 years in good health and CMV-seropositive. What was sequenced was PBMCs. This CDR3 reads CASSQTGRNTEAFF. CDR3 DNA: TGTGCCAGTAGTCAGACAGGGAGGAACACTGAAGCTTTCTTT.